What follows are 5 T cell receptor beta chains derived from one specimen sequenced in a study. MiXCR was run by TCRdb on the 5' RACE reads, yielding one entry per CDR3 protein. The table has tens of thousands of distinct CDR3 sequences, more than 25% seen once. Source material: tumor-infiltrating memory CD4+ T cells sorted from the breast tumor. Subset described: memory CD4+ T cells, CD4+CD45RO+CD25-. Every receptor here comes from a female donor with breast cancer.

A few counts support this clonotype. This chain links TRBV29-1 with TRBJ1-3; a possible D gene is TRBD1 (5 bases). The CDR3 has 13 amino acids. Germline values: CDR1 SQVTM, CDR2 ANQGSEA. Between the trimmed V and J ends, which lost 7 bases and 0 bases, there was a span of 10 bases. CDR3 DNA: TGCAGCGCCGAGGGGAACTCTGGAAACACCATATATTTT. Its protein product is CSAEGNSGNTIYF.

Only one count was recorded for this clonotype. This chain connects TRBV5-6 to TRBJ2-3; 11 bases fit TRBD2. Germline assignment: CDR1 SGHDT and CDR2 YYEEEE. The CDR3 contains 14 residues. V trimming: 4 bases; J trimming: 6 bases; junction bases outside the gene matches: 4. In nucleotides, the CDR3 is TGTGCCAGCAGCACTAGCGGGAGTACGGATACGCAGTATTTT. Protein sequence: CASSTSGSTDTQYF.

The chain couples TRBV20-1 to TRBJ1-5; 12 positions match TRBD1. Looked up from germline, CDR1 is DFQATT and CDR2 is SNEGSKA (reference sequence). This CDR3 spans 15 amino acids. V was clipped by 3 bases and J by 6 bases; unmatched bases: 6. The CDR3 protein is CSASSGTGGIQPQHF. The CDR3 DNA reads TGCAGTGCTAGCTCCGGGACAGGGGGCATTCAGCCCCAGCATTTT.

This clonotype has ten or more counts. The J gene is TRBJ2-1, the V gene TRBV5-5; D is uncertain. V was cut by 4 bases and J by 6 bases, with 14 bases left in between. This CDR3 is built from 14 residues. The germline gives CDR1 SGHKS, CDR2 YYEKEE (reference sequence). CDR3 sequence (DNA): TGTGCCAGCAGCCTCAGACCGTGGGGCAATGAGCAGTTCTTC. It specifies CASSLRPWGNEQFF. The whole variable domain, remainder taken from reference TRBV5-5 and TRBJ2-1, is DAGVTQSPTHLIKTRGQQVTLRCSPISGHKSVSWYQQVLGQGPQFIFQYYEKEERGRGNFPDRFSARQFPNYSSELNVNALLLGDSALYLCASSLRPWGNEQFFGPGTRLTVL.

Only a few counts were recorded for this clonotype. The chain uses TRBV4-1 and TRBJ1-5, with D possibly matching TRBD1 (5 bases). Deletions cut 4 bases from V and 7 bases from J, with 20 bases between. CDR1 is MGHRA and CDR2 is YSYEKL in the germline V gene. The CDR3 sequence is 16 residues long. This CDR3 reads CASSPPGRDDFQPQHF. CDR3 nucleotide sequence: TGCGCCAGCAGCCCGCCCGGCAGGGATGATTTCCAGCCCCAGCATTTT.